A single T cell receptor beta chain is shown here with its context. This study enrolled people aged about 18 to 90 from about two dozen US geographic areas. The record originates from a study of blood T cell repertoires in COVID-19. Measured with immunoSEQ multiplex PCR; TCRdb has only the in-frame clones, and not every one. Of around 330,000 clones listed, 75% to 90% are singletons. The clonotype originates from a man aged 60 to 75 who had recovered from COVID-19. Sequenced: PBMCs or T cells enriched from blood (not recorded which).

The CDR3 sequence: CAWSPARHLYDYGYTF. As DNA, the CDR3 is TGTGCCTGGAGCCCAGCGAGGCATCTGTACGACTATGGCTACACCTTC. The chain links TRBV30 to TRBJ1-2; D is unresolved. The CDR3 has 16 residues. Trimming took off 3 bases at V and 3 bases at J, with 20 bases between the two ends. Germline lookup yields CDR1 GTSNPN and CDR2 SVGIG (reference sequence).